This entry features one T cell receptor beta chain sequence. Its antigen is undetermined. This may be a read error, as it is one base from a much larger clone. The data originate from a study of T-cell reconstitution after alpha-beta-depleted transplantation in children. Study-level results: The origin of high day-60 TCRbeta diversity in some patients lay in surviving recipient T cells and thymic progenitors. At the one-year point after transplant, T-cell counts and TCRbeta diversity were found to come mostly from T cells that had been newly produced. Several hundred graft clones that had expanded were reportedly the source of alpha-beta T cells about two months after transplant.

Preparation of the TCRbeta library was carried out with unique molecular identifiers. TCRdb itself ran the PCR reads through MiXCR, one entry per CDR3 protein. The data show 55,000 to 85,000 distinct CDR3 sequences, 11% seen once. CDR3 size: 12 residues. Per germline, CDR1 MDHEN and CDR2 SYDVKM. Trimming pared 6 bases from V and 8 bases from J, leaving 13 bases between. This clonotype was sampled from a boy aged 5-17 years with acute myeloid leukemia, due to receive a stem cell transplant. The chain couples TRBV28 to TRBJ1-2; D unresolved. Material: PBMCs, obtained before TCRalphabeta/CD19-depleted stem cell transplant. The CDR3 sequence is CASRRTGQGYTF. Written as DNA, the CDR3 is TGTGCCAGCAGGCGGACCGGGCAAGGCTACACCTTC.